The TCR beta chain under discussion was sequenced for a study of blood T cell repertoires in COVID-19. Study details: COVID-19 samples from acute and convalescent phases originated in the United States, Italy and Spain. PBMCs, B-cell-depleted T cells, or T cells were the source of the cDNA or gDNA that made up the material.

Authors' analysis steps: Counts of nucleated cells, estimated from reference gene primer amplification, were obtained. Data came from immunoSEQ multiplex PCR; TCRdb stores just in-frame clones and leaves some out. That table furnishes V, J and clone size, whereas the DNA furnished D and trimming. The sample has 50,000 to 70,000 clones, approximately 79% seen once. Trimming pared 3 bases from V and 6 bases from J, leaving 8 bases between. The length of the CDR3 is 12 residues. Per the germline V gene, CDR1 is SGHVS and CDR2 is FQNEAQ. The chain combines TRBV7-8 with TRBJ1-1; tentatively, D is TRBD1 (5 bases). The sequenced sample consisted of peripheral blood. This clonotype was sampled from a man between 60 and 75 years old with acute or convalescent COVID-19. The CDR3 is CASSFWGAEAFF. CDR3 sequence (DNA): TGTGCCAGCAGCTTTTGGGGGGCTGAAGCTTTCTTT.